This T cell receptor beta chain is from a study of shared clonotypes between healthy human individuals. Overall study findings and caveats: Shared clonotypes: about 5% naive CD4, 3% to 3.5% naive CD8, over 2% memory CD4, about 0.4% memory CD8.

As to this clone: Antigen specificity is unknown.

Trimming took 10 bases from V and 4 from J; bases not matched to a gene: 10. The CDR3 runs 14 residues. Germline-derived CDR1 and CDR2 are MNHEY and SVGAGI. Execution of the assay was at deep level. Original methodology: Because ImmunoSEQ provided only junction sequences with no quality scores, the filtering differed. TCRdb's table, derived via immunoSEQ multiplex PCR, lists solely in-frame clones and lacks some. Clonal size and the V and J genes are those of that table, whereas D and trimming came from the DNA. The sample includes more than 2 million clones, 95% seen only once; the top ten take roughly 0.13%.

The sequence came from a young man in good health. The J gene is TRBJ2-1, the V gene TRBV6-5; 7 nucleotides align to TRBD2. Material: naive CD4+ T cells sorted from blood. Subset indicated: CD45RA+ positively selected. CDR3 protein: CAIASGEKYNEQFF. The CDR3, as DNA: TGTGCCATTGCAAGCGGGGAGAAATACAATGAGCAGTTCTTC.